This T cell receptor (beta chain) was profiled in a study of blood T cell repertoires in COVID-19. On the study more broadly: Acute and convalescent COVID-19 specimens originated in the United States, Italy and Spain. T cells, B-cell-depleted T cells, or PBMCs provided the cDNA or gDNA that served as material.

The junction had 0 bases not matched to a gene; V was cut back by 4 bases and J by 1 base. The CDR3 is 15 residues long. Germline V gene data show CDR1 as SEHNR and CDR2 as FQNEAQ (reference sequence). This table comes from immunoSEQ multiplex PCR, and its TCRdb copy is limited to in-frame clones, with some not included. The sample carries 200,000 to 300,000 clones, roughly 80% recorded once. The chain joins TRBV7-9 to TRBJ1-4; 10 nucleotides match TRBD1. The sample consisted of peripheral blood. This TCR came from a young woman with acute or convalescent COVID-19. The CDR3 here is CASSWDRGTNEKLFF. In DNA, the CDR3 is TGTGCCAGCAGCTGGGACAGGGGAACTAATGAAAAACTGTTTTTT.